This TCR beta chain was sequenced in a study of cytomegalovirus exposure and HLA in healthy donors. Study observations and caveats: Presence/absence results assume similar sequencing depth per donor, which may not hold.

The PCR was carried out with 60 Vbeta primers and 13 Jbeta primers. In the source study's methods: A later analysis counted 65 million to 80 million unique TCR beta chains, 10 million to 12 million shared. TCRdb's table, derived via immunoSEQ multiplex PCR, lists solely in-frame clones and lacks some. The DNA was the basis for D and trimming; V, J and clone size are from that table. This sample has some 150,000 clones, with approximately 74% found just once. V gave up 2 bases and J gave up 10 bases, with 13 bases separating them. The CDR3 has 14 residues. Germline V gene data show CDR1 as SGHDT and CDR2 as YYEEEE. Worth noting for this clone: Its specificity is unknown.

This receptor was obtained from a man aged 30-40 years in good health and CMV-seronegative. Source material: PBMCs. J is TRBJ1-6 and V is TRBV5-6; D remains unclear. CDR3: CASSFWESSSPLHF. In DNA, the CDR3 is TGTGCCAGCAGCTTTTGGGAGTCTTCCTCACCCCTCCACTTT.